Listed below are T cell receptor beta chains from one sample, sequenced in a study of T cells in Graves' hyperthyroidism and ophthalmopathy. A single record per CDR3 protein comes from TCRdb applying MiXCR to the multiplex PCR reads. Of roughly 150,000 distinct CDR3 sequences listed, 9.4% are singletons. Sample: blood. Source of these receptors: a woman between 18 and 29 years old with Graves' hyperthyroidism that later progressed to Graves' ophthalmopathy. Both conserved end residues are part of each CDR3. The order of the fields is V gene, J gene, CDR3 length, clone size, D gene, CDR3 protein, CDR3 DNA. D genes are given only for firm matches. Expanded clones are given a class, and other clones once, few, many or no size at all.

TRBV29-1	TRBJ1-1	13	many	TRBD1	CSVTQGGLTEAFF	TGCAGCGTTACTCAAGGGGGCTTGACTGAAGCTTTCTTT
TRBV6-4	TRBJ2-5	16	NA	TRBD2	CANKVQLAGCPMGQYF	TGTGCCAACAAAGTTCAACTAGCGGGGTGTCCCATGGGCCAGTACTTC
TRBV12-3/TRBV12-4	TRBJ1-2	13	many	NA	CASSSLSRDGYTF	TGTGCCAGCAGTTCTTTATCGAGGGATGGCTACACCTTC
TRBV7-2	TRBJ1-5	14	many	NA	CASSLAGGGQPQHF	TGTGCCAGCAGCTTAGCGGGGGGCGGACAGCCCCAGCATTTT
TRBV5-8	TRBJ2-1	11	many	NA	CASSLFNEQFF	TGTGCCAGCAGCTTGTTCAATGAGCAGTTCTTC
TRBV11-2	TRBJ1-1	15	many	NA	CASSGTTGRHTEAFF	TGTGCCAGCAGCGGAACAACAGGACGGCACACTGAAGCTTTCTTT
TRBV11-2	TRBJ2-1	16	many	NA	CASIRTWGGAGNEQFF	TGTGCCAGCATCAGAACCTGGGGGGGGGCCGGGAATGAGCAGTTCTTC
TRBV6-2/TRBV6-3	TRBJ2-1	16	NA	TRBD2	CASSYQRESVRNEQFF	TGTGCCAGCAGTTACCAGCGGGAGAGCGTCCGAAATGAGCAGTTCTTC
TRBV4-1	TRBJ2-3	15	few	TRBD2	CASSQIGTSPDTQYF	TGCGCCAGCAGCCAAATAGGGACTAGCCCAGATACGCAGTATTTT
TRBV4-1	TRBJ2-5	14	NA	TRBD1	CASSPGTAQETQYF	TGCGCCAGCAGCCCGGGGACAGCCCAAGAGACCCAGTACTTC
TRBV12-3/TRBV12-4	TRBJ2-5	18	many	TRBD2	CASSPGTSTSEGKETQYF	TGTGCCAGCAGTCCAGGAACCTCTACTAGCGAGGGGAAGGAGACCCAGTACTTC
TRBV4-2	TRBJ1-3	19	few	TRBD1	CASSQGIWTGRFSGNTIYF	TGTGCCAGCAGCCAAGGAATTTGGACAGGAAGATTCTCTGGAAACACCATATATTTT
TRBV9	TRBJ1-2	13	many	TRBD1	CASSGTATYGYTF	TGTGCCAGCTCCGGGACAGCCACTTATGGCTACACCTTC
TRBV7-8	TRBJ2-7	12	many	TRBD2	CASSLGGGGQYF	TGTGCCAGCAGCTTAGGGGGGGGAGGGCAGTACTTC
TRBV30	TRBJ2-5	15	few	TRBD2	CAWSVGLAGRETQYF	TGTGCCTGGAGTGTAGGGTTAGCGGGGCGAGAGACCCAGTACTTC
TRBV3-1	TRBJ1-4	14	NA	NA	CASSPVPGGEKLFF	TGTGCCAGCAGCCCAGTTCCTGGGGGTGAAAAACTGTTTTTT
TRBV6-4	TRBJ1-6	14	many	NA	CASSDSPGGSPLHF	TGTGCCAGCAGTGACTCGCCAGGTGGTTCACCCCTCCACTTT
TRBV6-1	TRBJ1-5	15	many	NA	CASSEFGGNNQPQHF	TGTGCCAGCAGTGAATTTGGAGGGAACAATCAGCCCCAGCATTTT
TRBV5-1	TRBJ2-7	14	NA	NA	CASRGRAATYEQYF	TGCGCCAGTCGCGGACGGGCGGCAACCTACGAGCAGTACTTC
TRBV7-9	TRBJ2-2	15	many	TRBD2	CASSLSGGHTGELFF	TGTGCCAGCAGCTTGAGCGGGGGGCACACCGGGGAGCTGTTTTTT